The entry below gives a single T cell receptor beta chain sequence along with its context. CDR1 is SGHVS and CDR2 is FQNEAQ in the germline V gene. This CDR3 has 13 residues. Trimming pared 7 bases from V and 5 bases from J, leaving 14 bases between. These data belong to a study of blood T cell repertoires in COVID-19. The overall study: Spain, Italy and the United States supplied samples that represented acute and convalescent COVID-19. T cells, B-cell-depleted T cells, or PBMCs provided the cDNA or gDNA that served as material.

Original handling: The assay estimated nucleated cells by amplifying reference gene primers. Using immunoSEQ multiplex PCR, the repertoire was profiled, and TCRdb retains in-frame clones only, with some absent. V and J calls and clone size follow that table, whereas D and trimming were derived from the DNA. The sample has under 80,000 clones, around 87% seen once. The specimen was peripheral blood. The sequence was obtained from a man aged 60-69 years with acute or convalescent COVID-19. This chain joins TRBV7-8 and TRBJ1-1; tentative D call: TRBD1 (6 bases). The CDR3 coding sequence is TGTGCCAGCACTCAAGGGGGAAGGACTGAAGCTTTCTTT. Protein product: CASTQGGRTEAFF. The full variable domain, rest sourced from reference TRBV7-8 and TRBJ1-1, is GAGVSQSPRYKVAKRGQDVALRCDPISGHVSLFWYQQALGQGPEFLTYFQNEAQLDKSGLPSDRFFAERPEGSVSTLKIQRTQQEDSAVYLCASTQGGRTEAFFGQGTRLTVV.